Listed here is a single T cell receptor beta chain. This entry comes from a study of blood T cell repertoires in COVID-19. Study-wide background: T cells, B-cell-depleted T cells, or PBMCs provided the cDNA or gDNA that served as material.

Original methodology: Scientists estimated how many nucleated cells there were by amplifying reference gene primers. TCRdb's copy holds only in-frame clones and misses some; the assay was immunoSEQ multiplex PCR. The V and J calls and the clone size are those of that table, but D and trimming were determined from the DNA. Of under 200,000 clones listed, about 74% are singletons. Germline loops: CDR1 MDHEN, CDR2 SYDVKM. This CDR3 is 15 amino acids long. J was trimmed by 3 bases and V by 4 bases; bases with no gene match: 8. Sequenced material: peripheral blood. The chain uses TRBV28 and TRBJ1-2; 7 bases fit TRBD1. The TCR originated in a man in his sixties with acute or convalescent COVID-19. CDR3 amino acids: CASSSAEGAYYGYTF. The CDR3 nucleotides are TGTGCCAGCAGTTCTGCGGAGGGGGCTTACTATGGCTACACCTTC.